These 9 T cell receptor beta chains were all obtained from the same sample, sequenced in a study of T cell repertoires in cytomegalovirus infection. Each CDR3 protein is one row after TCRdb ran MiXCR on the reads. This sample has 800,000 to 950,000 distinct CDR3 sequences, with approximately 30% found just once. Their antigen targets remain unknown. Sequenced here: cultured CD8+ T cells from PBMCs, sampled from culture after CMV antigen stimulation. Source of these receptors: a human donor in good health (CMV status not recorded). Some clones in this sample may be carry-over from other donors' samples.

The rearrangement links TRBV12-3 or TRBV12-4 to TRBJ1-4, with a tentative D call TRBD1 (6 bases). The CDR3 runs to 14 residues. V was shortened by 6 bases and J by 4 bases, with 12 bases between the two germline ends. The CDR3 region has the DNA TGTGCCAGCAGGACAAAGGGACATAATGAAAAACTGTTTTTT. Its protein product is CASRTKGHNEKLFF.

This clonotype was detected many times. This sequence joins TRBV7-9 and TRBJ2-2; 12 bases fit TRBD2. This CDR3 comprises 16 residues. V was clipped by 5 bases and J by 1 base; unmatched bases: 2. Germline CDR1 and CDR2: SEHNR and FQNEAQ (reference sequence). The CDR3 DNA sequence: TGTGCCAGCAGCCCGACTAGCGGGGGGAACACCGGGGAGCTGTTTTTT. It codes for CASSPTSGGNTGELFF.

Only a few counts were recorded for this clonotype. This chain joins TRBV25-1 and TRBJ2-5; D gene ambiguous. The CDR3 contains 13 residues. V shed 7 bases and J shed 0 bases, with 9 bases lying between them. Germline lookup yields CDR1 MGHDK and CDR2 SYGVNS. The CDR3: CASIEWNQETQYF. The CDR3 region has the DNA TGTGCCAGCATAGAGTGGAACCAAGAGACCCAGTACTTC.

The rearrangement uses TRBV6-6 and TRBJ1-5, with a possible D match to TRBD1 (6 bases). CDR3 size: 15 residues. Trimming cost V 7 bases and J 6 bases, with 19 bases left between them. In germline, CDR1 is MNHNY, CDR2 SVGAGI (reference sequence). The CDR3 loop is CASTHDRTYGQPQHF. The CDR3 coding sequence is TGTGCCAGCACCCATGACAGGACCTACGGTCAGCCCCAGCATTTT.

This clonotype was observed many times. V usage is TRBV7-2 and J usage is TRBJ2-7, with 11 bases lining up with TRBD2. CDR1 SGHTA and CDR2 FQGNSA come from the germline V gene. CDR3 length: 16 amino acids. Trimming removed 2 bases from V and 5 bases from J; junction bases left unmatched: 8. The CDR3 DNA is TGTGCCAGCAGCTTATATCTAGCGGGGGGAGTGCACGAGCAGTACTTC. This sequence encodes CASSLYLAGGVHEQYF.

This clonotype has a handful of counts. This chain connects TRBV12-3 or TRBV12-4 to TRBJ2-7; 8 bases are shared with TRBD1. V was clipped by 4 bases and J by 3 bases; unmatched bases: 8. This CDR3 contains 15 residues. Here the CDR3 reads CASSSMTGAFYEQYF. The CDR3 DNA is TGTGCCAGCAGTTCGATGACAGGGGCCTTCTACGAGCAGTACTTC.

J is TRBJ2-7 and V is TRBV14; 8 nucleotides line up with TRBD1. The J segment lost 4 bases and the V segment lost 1 base, leaving 6 bases of the junction unmatched. CDR1 and CDR2 (germline): SGHDN, FVKESK. The CDR3 loop spans 15 amino acids. CDR3 nucleotide sequence: TGTGCCAGCAGCCAAGGCACAGGGGGTATTTACGAGCAGTACTTC. Its translation is CASSQGTGGIYEQYF.

V and J are TRBV7-2 and TRBJ1-1, with 9 nucleotides matching TRBD1. The CDR3 runs to 15 residues. Germline trimming cut 5 bases from V and 1 base from J; bases unmatched to any gene: 5. Germline V gene sequence: CDR1 SGHTA, CDR2 FQGNSA. The CDR3 loop reads CASSITTGGNTEAFF. The CDR3 nucleotides are TGTGCCAGCAGCATTACGACAGGGGGGAACACTGAAGCTTTCTTT.

The chain uses TRBV6-2 or TRBV6-3 and TRBJ2-7; 10 bases are shared with TRBD2. This CDR3 comprises 15 residues. J was trimmed by 1 base and V by 6 bases; bases with no gene match: 6. Germline-derived CDR1 and CDR2 are MNHEY and SVGEGT. CDR3 region: CASRLLAGESYEQYV. The CDR3 DNA is TGTGCCAGCAGACTCCTAGCGGGGGAATCCTACGAGCAGTACGTC.